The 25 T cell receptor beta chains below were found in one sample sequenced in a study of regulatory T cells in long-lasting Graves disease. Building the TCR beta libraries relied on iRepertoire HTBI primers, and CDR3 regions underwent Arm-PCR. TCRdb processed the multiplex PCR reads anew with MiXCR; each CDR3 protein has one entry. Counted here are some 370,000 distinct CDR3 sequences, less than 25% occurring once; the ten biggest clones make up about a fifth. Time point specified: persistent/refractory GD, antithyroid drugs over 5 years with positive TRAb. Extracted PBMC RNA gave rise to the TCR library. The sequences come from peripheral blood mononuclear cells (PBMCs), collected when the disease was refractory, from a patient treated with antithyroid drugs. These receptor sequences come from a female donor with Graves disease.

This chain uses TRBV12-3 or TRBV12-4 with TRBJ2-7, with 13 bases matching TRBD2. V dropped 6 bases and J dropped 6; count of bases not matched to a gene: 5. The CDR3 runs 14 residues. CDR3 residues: CASRRTSGSSEQYF. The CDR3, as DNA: TGTGCCAGCAGGAGGACTAGCGGGAGTAGCGAGCAGTACTTC.

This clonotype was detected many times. CDR3 residues: CSARDWGGSYEQYF. The CDR3 coding sequence is TGCAGTGCTAGAGATTGGGGGGGCTCCTACGAGCAGTACTTC. The chain joins TRBV20-1 to TRBJ2-7, with 7 bases aligning to TRBD2. The CDR3 consists of 14 residues. Per the germline V gene, CDR1 is DFQATT and CDR2 is SNEGSKA (reference sequence). V shed 0 bases and J 0 bases; nucleotides not matched to a gene: 2.

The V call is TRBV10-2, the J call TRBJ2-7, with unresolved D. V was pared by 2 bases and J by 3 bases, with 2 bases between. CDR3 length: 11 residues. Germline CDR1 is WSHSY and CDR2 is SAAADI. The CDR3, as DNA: TGCGCCAGCAGTGAGATCTACGAGCAGTACTTC. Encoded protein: CASSEIYEQYF.

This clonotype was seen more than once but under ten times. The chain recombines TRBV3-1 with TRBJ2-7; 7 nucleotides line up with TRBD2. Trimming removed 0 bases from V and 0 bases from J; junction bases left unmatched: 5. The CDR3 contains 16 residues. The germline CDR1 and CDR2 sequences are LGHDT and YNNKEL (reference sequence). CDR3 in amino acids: CASSQDSLAASYEQYF. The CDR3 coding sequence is TGTGCCAGCAGCCAAGATTCTCTAGCGGCCTCCTACGAGCAGTACTTC.

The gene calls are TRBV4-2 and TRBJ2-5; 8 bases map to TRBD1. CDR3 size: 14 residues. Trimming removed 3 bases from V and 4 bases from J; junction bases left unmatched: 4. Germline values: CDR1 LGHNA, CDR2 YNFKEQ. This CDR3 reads CASSQPGQAETQYF. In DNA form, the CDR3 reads TGTGCCAGCAGCCAGCCGGGACAGGCAGAGACCCAGTACTTC.

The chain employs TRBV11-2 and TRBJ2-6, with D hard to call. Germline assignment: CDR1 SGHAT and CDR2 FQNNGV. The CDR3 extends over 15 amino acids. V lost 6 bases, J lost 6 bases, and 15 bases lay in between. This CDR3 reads CASRLTPDSANVLTF. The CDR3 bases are TGTGCCAGCAGGCTGACACCGGATTCGGCCAACGTCCTGACTTTC.

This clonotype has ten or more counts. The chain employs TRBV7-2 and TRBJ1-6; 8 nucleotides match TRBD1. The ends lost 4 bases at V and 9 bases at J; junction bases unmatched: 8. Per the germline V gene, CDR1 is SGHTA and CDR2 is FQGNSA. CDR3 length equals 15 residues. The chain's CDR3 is CASSSLGQGISPLHF. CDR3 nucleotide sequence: TGTGCCAGCAGCTCCCTCGGACAGGGAATTTCACCCCTCCACTTT.

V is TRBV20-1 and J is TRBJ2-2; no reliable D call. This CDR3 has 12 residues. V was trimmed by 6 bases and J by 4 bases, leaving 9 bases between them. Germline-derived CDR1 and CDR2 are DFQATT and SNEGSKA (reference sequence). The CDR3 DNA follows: TGCAGTGCAGCTGGTAGCACCGGGGAGCTGTTTTTT. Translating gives CSAAGSTGELFF.

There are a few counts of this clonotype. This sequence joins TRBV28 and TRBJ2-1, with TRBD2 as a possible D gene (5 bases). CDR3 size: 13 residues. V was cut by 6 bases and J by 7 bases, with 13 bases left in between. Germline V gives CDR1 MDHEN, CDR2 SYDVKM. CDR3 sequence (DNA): TGTGCCAGCAGCGAGACTAACGGTAATGAGCAGTTCTTC. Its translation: CASSETNGNEQFF.

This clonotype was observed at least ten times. In nucleotides, the CDR3 is TGTGCCAGCAGTCGCCCAGGGAGCACTGAAGCTTTCTTT. Residues: CASSRPGSTEAFF. The rearrangement joins TRBV7-8 to TRBJ1-1; maybe TRBD1 (5 bases). The germline CDR1 and CDR2 sequences are SGHVS and FQNEAQ. CDR3 length: 13 amino acids. Trimming cost V 6 bases and J 4 bases, with 12 bases left between them.

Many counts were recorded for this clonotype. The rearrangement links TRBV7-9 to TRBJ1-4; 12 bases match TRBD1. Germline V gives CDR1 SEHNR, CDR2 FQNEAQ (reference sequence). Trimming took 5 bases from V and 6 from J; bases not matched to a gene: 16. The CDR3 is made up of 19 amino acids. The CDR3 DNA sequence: TGTGCCAGCAGCCTCACCGGGACAGGGGGCTCTAGAGTGGATGAAAAACTGTTTTTT. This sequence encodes CASSLTGTGGSRVDEKLFF.

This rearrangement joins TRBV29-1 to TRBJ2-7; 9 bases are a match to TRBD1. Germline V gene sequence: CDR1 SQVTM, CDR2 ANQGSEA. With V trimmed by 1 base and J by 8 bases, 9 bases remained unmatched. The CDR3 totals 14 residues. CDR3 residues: CSVEGPGTGFQQYF. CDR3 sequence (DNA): TGCAGCGTTGAAGGTCCCGGGACAGGGTTTCAGCAGTACTTC.

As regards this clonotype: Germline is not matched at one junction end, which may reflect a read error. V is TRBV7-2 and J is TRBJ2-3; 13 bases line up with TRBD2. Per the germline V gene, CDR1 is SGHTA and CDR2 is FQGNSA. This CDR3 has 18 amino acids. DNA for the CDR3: TGTGCCAGCAGCCTAGCAGCCCGACTAGCGGGAGGTTCCGATACGCAGTATTTT. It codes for CASSLAARLAGGSDTQYF.

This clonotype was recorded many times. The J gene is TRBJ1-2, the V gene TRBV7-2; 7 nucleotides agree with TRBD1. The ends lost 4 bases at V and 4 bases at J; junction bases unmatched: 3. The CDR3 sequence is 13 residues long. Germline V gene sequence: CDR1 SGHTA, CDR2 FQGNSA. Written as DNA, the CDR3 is TGTGCCAGCAGCTCGGGACAGTTCTATGGCTACACCTTC. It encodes CASSSGQFYGYTF. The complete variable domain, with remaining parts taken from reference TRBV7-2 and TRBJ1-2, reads GAGVSQSPSNKVTEKGKDVELRCDPISGHTALYWYRQSLGQGLEFLIYFQGNSAPDKSGLPSDRFSAERTGGSVSTLTIQRTQQEDSAVYLCASSSGQFYGYTFGSGTRLTVV.

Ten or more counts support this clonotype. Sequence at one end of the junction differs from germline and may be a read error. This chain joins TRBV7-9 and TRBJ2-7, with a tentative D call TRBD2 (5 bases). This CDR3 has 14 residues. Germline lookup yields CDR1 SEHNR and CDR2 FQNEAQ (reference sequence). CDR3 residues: CASTLGSDYYEQYF. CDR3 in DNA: TGTGCCAGCACCTTAGGTTCAGACTACTACGAGCAGTACTTC.

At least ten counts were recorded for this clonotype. The CDR3 is CSVDGLAGGIQETQYF. The CDR3 bases are TGCAGCGTTGATGGGCTAGCGGGAGGGATACAAGAGACCCAGTACTTC. V usage is TRBV29-1 and J usage is TRBJ2-5; 12 nucleotides match TRBD2. This CDR3 is 16 amino acids long. The J segment lost 2 bases and the V segment lost 3 bases, leaving 7 bases of the junction unmatched. The germline V gene encodes CDR1 SQVTM and CDR2 ANQGSEA.

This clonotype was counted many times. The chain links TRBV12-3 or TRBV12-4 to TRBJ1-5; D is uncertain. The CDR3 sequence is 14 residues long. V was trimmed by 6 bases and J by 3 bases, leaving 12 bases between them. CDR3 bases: TGTGCCAGCAGCATTACAGAGTTCAATCAGCCCCAGCATTTT. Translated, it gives CASSITEFNQPQHF.

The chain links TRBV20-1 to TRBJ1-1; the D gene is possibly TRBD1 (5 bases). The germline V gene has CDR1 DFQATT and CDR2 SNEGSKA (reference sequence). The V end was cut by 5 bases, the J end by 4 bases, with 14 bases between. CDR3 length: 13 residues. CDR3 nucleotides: TGCAGTGCTCGGGACCCGCTAGGCACTGAAGCTTTCTTT. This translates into CSARDPLGTEAFF.

The chain's CDR3 is CSVPKRGAHNTEAFF. The CDR3 DNA reads TGCAGCGTCCCCAAACGGGGGGCGCACAACACTGAAGCTTTCTTT. V is TRBV29-1 and J is TRBJ1-1; maybe TRBD1 (6 bases). V was clipped by 6 bases and J by 2 bases, with 19 bases between them. The CDR3 contains 15 residues. Germline V lookup: CDR1 SQVTM, CDR2 ANQGSEA.

The CDR3 here is CASSRGPGLAGIDRLEQYF. In DNA form, the CDR3 reads TGTGCCAGCAGCCGGGGACCGGGACTAGCGGGAATAGATCGGCTCGAGCAGTACTTC. The rearrangement uses TRBV14 and TRBJ2-7, with TRBD2 identical over 13 bases. This CDR3 spans 19 amino acids. V shed 4 bases and J 6 bases; nucleotides not matched to a gene: 18. In germline, CDR1 is SGHDN, CDR2 FVKESK.

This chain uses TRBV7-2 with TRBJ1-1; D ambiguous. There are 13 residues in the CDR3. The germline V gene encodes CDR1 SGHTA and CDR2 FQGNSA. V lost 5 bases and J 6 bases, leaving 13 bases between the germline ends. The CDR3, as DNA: TGTGCCAGCAGCCCCGGACCCCAGGCTGAAGCTTTCTTT. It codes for CASSPGPQAEAFF.

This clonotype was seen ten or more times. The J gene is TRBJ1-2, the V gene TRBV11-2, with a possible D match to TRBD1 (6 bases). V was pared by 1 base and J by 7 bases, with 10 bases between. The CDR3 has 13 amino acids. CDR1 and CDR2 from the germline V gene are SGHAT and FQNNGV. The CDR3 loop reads CASSLGTVLGYTF. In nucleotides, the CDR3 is TGTGCCAGCAGCTTAGGGACAGTCCTTGGCTACACCTTC.

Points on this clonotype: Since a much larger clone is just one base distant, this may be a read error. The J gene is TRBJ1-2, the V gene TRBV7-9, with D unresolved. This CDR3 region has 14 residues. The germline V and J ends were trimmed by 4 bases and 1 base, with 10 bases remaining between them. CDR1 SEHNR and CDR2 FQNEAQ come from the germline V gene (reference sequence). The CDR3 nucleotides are TGTGCCAGCAGCTGTCAAGACGGTAACTATGGCTACACCTTC. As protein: CASSCQDGNYGYTF.

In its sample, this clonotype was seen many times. The CDR3, as DNA: TGTGCCAGCAGCCGAGGGTATTCGGATGGCTACACCTTC. Encoded protein: CASSRGYSDGYTF. This rearrangement joins TRBV3-1 to TRBJ1-2; D is ambiguous. The V end lost 4 bases, the J end lost 6 bases, and 12 bases lay between the germline ends. The CDR3 length is 13 residues. Looked up from germline, CDR1 is LGHDT and CDR2 is YNNKEL (reference sequence).

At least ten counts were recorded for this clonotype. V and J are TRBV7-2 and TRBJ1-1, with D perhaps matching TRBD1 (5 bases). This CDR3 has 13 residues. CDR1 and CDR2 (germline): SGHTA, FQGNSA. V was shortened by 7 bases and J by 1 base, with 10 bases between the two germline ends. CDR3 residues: CASTLTANTEAFF. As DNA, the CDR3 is TGTGCCAGCACTTTGACAGCGAACACTGAAGCTTTCTTT.